What follows are 8 T cell receptor beta chains derived from one specimen sequenced in a study of blood T cell repertoires in COVID-19. Produced via immunoSEQ multiplex PCR; TCRdb's table is partial and in-frame only. The sample has 90,000 to 110,000 clones; about nine tenths are singletons. Sequencing used peripheral blood. The receptors come from a human donor in a cohort sampled during active COVID-19.

The chain combines TRBV7-8 with TRBJ1-5; 7 bases agree with TRBD1. Germline trimming cut 2 bases from V and 15 bases from J; bases unmatched to any gene: 7. The CDR3 is 12 residues long. Germline-derived CDR1 and CDR2 are SGHVS and FQNEAQ. This CDR3 is CASSLTGALWHF. The CDR3 DNA sequence: TGTGCCAGCAGCTTAACAGGGGCGCTTTGGCATTTT.

The V gene is TRBV11-3, the J gene TRBJ2-1; 10 bases agree with TRBD2. The germline CDR1 and CDR2 sequences are SGHNT and YENEEA. The CDR3 sequence is 16 residues long. V was pared by 5 bases and J by 3 bases, with 7 bases of the junction left unmatched. CDR3 in amino acids: CASSPVSGGYYNEQFF. CDR3 in DNA: TGTGCCAGCAGCCCGGTTAGCGGGGGGTACTACAATGAGCAGTTCTTC.

J is TRBJ2-7 and V is TRBV28; 9 positions match TRBD2. The junction had 7 bases not matched to a gene; V was cut back by 6 bases and J by 4 bases. The germline gives CDR1 MDHEN, CDR2 SYDVKM. The CDR3 is made up of 14 amino acids. The CDR3 sequence is CASSYSGSIYEQYF. In nucleotides, the CDR3 is TGTGCCAGCAGCTATAGCGGGAGTATATACGAGCAGTACTTC.

The gene calls are TRBV6-5 and TRBJ1-5; a weak D match, TRBD1 (6 bases). This CDR3 has 13 residues. Germline V CDR1 and CDR2: MNHEY, SVGAGI. V lost 6 bases to trimming and J lost 6 bases, with 12 bases between them. CDR3 residues: CASSTGLAQPQHF. The CDR3 nucleotides are TGTGCCAGCAGCACAGGGCTGGCTCAGCCCCAGCATTTT.

V and J are TRBV6-1 and TRBJ2-3, with 10 bases identical to TRBD1. The CDR3 spans 18 residues. The V and J ends lost 4 bases and 4 bases, in that order; junction bases with no gene match: 14. The germline V gene has CDR1 MNHNS and CDR2 SASEGT. CDR3 coding DNA: TGTGCCAGCAGTGCCCGTATAGGGACAGGGGATAGGCCAGATACGCAGTATTTT. The encoded protein is CASSARIGTGDRPDTQYF.

J is TRBJ2-5 and V is TRBV18; 12 bases align to TRBD2. Germline V gene lookup returns CDR1 KGHSH and CDR2 LQKENI. V trimming: 3 bases; J trimming: 4 bases; junction bases outside the gene matches: 6. This CDR3 comprises 16 residues. CDR3 amino acids: CASSPRLAGEGETQYF. Here the CDR3 DNA reads TGTGCCAGCTCACCTCGACTAGCGGGAGAGGGAGAGACCCAGTACTTC.

This chain uses TRBV27 with TRBJ2-3, with 13 bases identical to TRBD2. The CDR3 consists of 16 residues. From germline, CDR1 is MNHEY and CDR2 SMNVEV (reference sequence). With V trimmed by 7 bases and J by 0 bases, 4 bases remained unmatched. DNA of the CDR3: TGTGCCAGCACCGAACTAGCGGGGGGGAGCACAGATACGCAGTATTTT. This translates into CASTELAGGSTDTQYF.

J is TRBJ2-5 and V is TRBV4-2, with a tentative D call TRBD2 (6 bases). The germline V gene has CDR1 LGHNA and CDR2 YNFKEQ. Trimming cost V 0 bases and J 1 base, with 9 bases left between them. There are 15 residues in the CDR3. CDR3 in DNA: TGTGCCAGCAGCCAAGATCTGGGGGGCCAAGAGACCCAGTACTTC. It translates to CASSQDLGGQETQYF.